One sample yielded the 26 T cell receptor beta chains listed below, sequenced in a study of cytomegalovirus exposure and HLA in healthy donors (dated by TCRdb to about 2017). Libraries were made using the immunoSEQ multiplex PCR assay. The multiplex PCR relied on a mix of 60 forward primers for TCR Vbeta segments and 13 reverse primers for TCR Jbeta segments. Imported from immuneACCESS, the table was reduced by TCRdb to in-frame sequences with V and J called. These copies leave out some clones; in studies compared against another copy, an unresolved V gene accounts for under half, and the cause of the remainder is not known. A total of 200,000 or so clones appear in this sample, 80% to 85% of them only once. The ten largest clonotypes hold about 2% of the sample. The specimen was PBMCs. These receptors were obtained from a woman aged 18-29 years in good health and CMV-seropositive.

The chain uses TRBV7-2 and TRBJ1-1; D may be TRBD1 (5 bases). Deletions cut 0 bases from V and 5 bases from J, with 10 bases between. The CDR3 spans 14 residues. Looked up from germline, CDR1 is SGHTA and CDR2 is FQGNSA. As DNA, the CDR3 is TGTGCCAGCAGCTTAGCGGGAGGGGTAACTGAAGCTTTCTTT. The encoded protein is CASSLAGGVTEAFF.

This chain uses TRBV2 with TRBJ2-5; D is ambiguous. Between the trimmed V and J ends, which lost 4 bases and 0 bases, there was a span of 6 bases. Per the germline V gene, CDR1 is SNHLY and CDR2 is FYNNEI. The CDR3 runs to 13 residues. The DNA for the CDR3 is TGTGCCAGCAGTGTAACAGACCAAGAGACCCAGTACTTC. Translating it yields CASSVTDQETQYF. Together with reference TRBV2 and TRBJ2-5, the CDR3 gives the full variable domain: EPEVTQTPSHQVTQMGQEVILRCVPISNHLYFYWYRQILGQKVEFLVSFYNNEISEKSEIFDDQFSVERPDGSNFTLKIRSTKLEDSAMYFCASSVTDQETQYFGPGTRLLVL.

This clone turned up a few times. J is TRBJ2-5 and V is TRBV5-1, with D perhaps TRBD2 (5 bases). The length of the CDR3 is 16 residues. The germline V gene encodes CDR1 SGHRS and CDR2 YFSETQ. The V and J ends lost 0 bases and 0 bases respectively, with 12 bases between them. The CDR3 bases are TGCGCCAGCAGCTTGGAAGTTCGAGGGCACCAAGAGACCCAGTACTTC. Residues: CASSLEVRGHQETQYF.

The rearrangement joins TRBV29-1 to TRBJ2-5, with 7 bases lining up with TRBD1. Germline trimming cut 3 bases from V and 0 bases from J; bases unmatched to any gene: 10. The CDR3 runs to 16 residues. Germline CDR1 is SQVTM and CDR2 is ANQGSEA. The CDR3 region has the DNA TGCAGCGTTGATGGGGGCAGGGGGACGTACCAAGAGACCCAGTACTTC. It codes for CSVDGGRGTYQETQYF. Variable domain in full (rest from reference TRBV29-1 and TRBJ2-5): SAVISQKPSRDICQRGTSLTIQCQVDSQVTMMFWYRQQPGQSLTLIATANQGSEATYESGFVIDKFPISRPNLTFSTLTVSNMSPEDSSIYLCSVDGGRGTYQETQYFGPGTRLLVL.

This rearrangement joins TRBV11-3 to TRBJ1-6, with D possibly being TRBD1 (5 bases). This CDR3 has 15 residues. V lost 5 bases, J lost 7 bases, and 15 bases lay in between. The V gene's germline CDR1 is SGHNT and CDR2 YENEEA. DNA for the CDR3: TGTGCCAGCAGCCCCCCGACAGAACAGAATTCACCCCTCCACTTT. Translated: CASSPPTEQNSPLHF.

This sequence joins TRBV6-1 and TRBJ1-6; D unresolved. V lost 1 base and J 13 bases, leaving 17 bases between the germline ends. CDR1 and CDR2 (germline): MNHNS, SASEGT. The CDR3 has 15 amino acids. The CDR3 DNA sequence: TGTGCCAGCAGTGAAGGGAGTGAAGGAGGGCAGCCCCTCCACTTT. Residues: CASSEGSEGGQPLHF.

A single count supports this clone. The chain combines TRBV6-4 with TRBJ1-6; D remains unclear. CDR1 is MRHNA and CDR2 is SNTAGT in the germline V gene. This CDR3 is built from 16 residues. V lost 6 bases, J lost 6 bases, and 18 bases lay in between. CDR3 coding DNA: TGTGCCAGCAGCTATAGACACCCCTTCTGTAATTCACCCCTCCACTTT. It is translated as CASSYRHPFCNSPLHF.

The V and J genes are TRBV27 and TRBJ1-1, with D hard to call. Germline V gene sequence: CDR1 MNHEY, CDR2 SMNVEV (reference sequence). This CDR3 is 13 amino acids long. V shed 3 bases and J shed 2 bases, with 7 bases lying between them. For the CDR3, the DNA is TGTGCCAGCAGTTTGGAGCTAAACACTGAAGCTTTCTTT. This sequence encodes CASSLELNTEAFF.

This clone has only a few counts. V is TRBV6-1 and J is TRBJ2-2; 8 bases line up with TRBD2. This CDR3 is built from 13 residues. Germline V CDR1 and CDR2: MNHNS, SASEGT. The J segment lost 6 bases and the V segment lost 6 bases, leaving 3 bases of the junction unmatched. CDR3 loop: CASSGLASGELFF. The CDR3 nucleotides read TGTGCCAGCAGCGGACTAGCCTCCGGGGAGCTGTTTTTT.

V and J are TRBV6-5 and TRBJ1-6; no firm D call. Trimming left V 8 bases short and J 7 bases short, with 12 bases between. The CDR3 is 13 amino acids. CDR1 is MNHEY, CDR2 SVGAGI, per germline. CDR3 sequence reads: CASLGSKNSPLHF. For the CDR3, the DNA is TGTGCCAGCCTCGGTTCTAAGAATTCACCCCTCCACTTT.

This clone was seen a handful of times. The DNA of the CDR3 is TGTGCCAGCGGACTCGGGACCCAGTACTTC. Translation gives CASGLGTQYF. The rearrangement uses TRBV27 and TRBJ2-5; maybe TRBD2 (5 bases). V lost 8 bases to trimming and J lost 7 bases, with 8 bases between them. The CDR3 runs 10 residues. In germline, CDR1 is MNHEY, CDR2 SMNVEV (reference sequence).

This clone came up a few times. The chain uses TRBV6-1 and TRBJ1-5; 11 bases fit TRBD1. From germline, CDR1 is MNHNS and CDR2 SASEGT. Trimming at V came to 6 bases and at J to 7 bases, leaving 5 bases not matched to a gene. The CDR3 totals 14 residues. The CDR3 sequence: CASRGTGGRQPQHF. In DNA, the CDR3 is TGTGCCAGCAGGGGGACAGGGGGACGGCAGCCCCAGCATTTT.

V and J are TRBV4-1 and TRBJ2-1; 11 nucleotides match TRBD2. CDR1 is MGHRA and CDR2 is YSYEKL in the germline V gene. V was pared by 5 bases and J by 2 bases, with 5 bases of the junction left unmatched. The CDR3 has 16 residues. The CDR3 protein is CASSSLAGGAYNEQFF. CDR3 nucleotides: TGCGCCAGCAGCTCGCTAGCGGGGGGCGCCTACAATGAGCAGTTCTTC.

This chain connects TRBV5-6 to TRBJ2-7; possibly TRBD1 for D (6 bases). V lost 3 bases to trimming and J lost 4 bases, with 11 bases between them. This CDR3 contains 13 residues. The germline V gene has CDR1 SGHDT and CDR2 YYEEEE. The CDR3, as DNA: TGTGCCAGCAGCTCGGGACACTTTTACGAGCAGTACTTC. Translated, it gives CASSSGHFYEQYF.

The chain links TRBV9 to TRBJ1-2; D call uncertain. Germline CDR1 and CDR2: SGDLS and YYNGEE. Between the trimmed V and J ends, which lost 0 bases and 4 bases, there was a span of 7 bases. This CDR3 is 13 amino acids long. For the CDR3, the DNA is TGTGCCAGCAGCGTAGTATCCGGCTATGGCTACACCTTC. Residues: CASSVVSGYGYTF.

There are a few counts of this clone. The V gene is TRBV6-4, the J gene TRBJ2-4; 7 bases are a match to TRBD2. V lost 2 bases and J lost 7; bases outside the gene matches: 5. The CDR3 loop spans 14 amino acids. Germline CDR1 MRHNA, CDR2 SNTAGT. CDR3 loop: CASSDGWGGNIQYF. CDR3 bases: TGTGCCAGCAGTGACGGCTGGGGGGGGAACATTCAGTACTTC.

The CDR3 nucleotides are TGTGCCAGCAGCTTGGTCGGAGGGTACGGCTACACCTTC. Its protein product is CASSLVGGYGYTF. V is TRBV5-5 and J is TRBJ1-2; the D is unclear. Germline CDR1 and CDR2: SGHKS and YYEKEE (reference sequence). The CDR3 is 13 residues long. The germline V and J ends were trimmed by 0 bases and 8 bases, with 11 bases remaining between them. Drawing the rest from reference TRBV5-5 and TRBJ1-2, the complete variable domain is DAGVTQSPTHLIKTRGQQVTLRCSPISGHKSVSWYQQVLGQGPQFIFQYYEKEERGRGNFPDRFSARQFPNYSSELNVNALLLGDSALYLCASSLVGGYGYTFGSGTRLTVV.

The rearrangement uses TRBV9 and TRBJ2-1, with 8 positions matching TRBD2. Per germline, CDR1 SGDLS and CDR2 YYNGEE. Trimming took 4 bases from V and 5 from J; bases not matched to a gene: 8. This CDR3 region has 15 residues. CDR3 DNA: TGTGCCAGCAGCCCCAGCGGGGGCTCTCACAATGAGCAGTTCTTC. As protein: CASSPSGGSHNEQFF.

This clone was counted once. This rearrangement joins TRBV28 to TRBJ2-1; D is unresolved. This CDR3 spans 13 amino acids. The V and J ends lost 2 bases and 7 bases respectively, with 9 bases between them. Germline CDR1 and CDR2: MDHEN and SYDVKM. Written as DNA, the CDR3 is TGTGCCAGCAGTTTAGCGGTCTTGAATGAGCAGTTCTTC. The encoded protein is CASSLAVLNEQFF.

The V call is TRBV7-2, the J call TRBJ2-1; D is undetermined. This CDR3 comprises 11 residues. Trimming pared 8 bases from V and 9 bases from J, leaving 11 bases between. Looked up from germline, CDR1 is SGHTA and CDR2 is FQGNSA. CDR3 loop: CASRINIEQFF. CDR3 DNA sequence: TGTGCCAGCCGTATAAATATTGAGCAGTTCTTC.

Here the CDR3 DNA reads TGTGCCAGTAGTATCGAAGGGGCCACTGAAGCTTTCTTT. Amino acid sequence: CASSIEGATEAFF. The genes are TRBV19 and TRBJ1-1; maybe TRBD1 (5 bases). CDR1 LNHDA and CDR2 SQIVND come from the germline V gene (reference sequence). V was cut by 3 bases and J by 4 bases, with 9 bases left in between. The CDR3 spans 13 residues.

J is TRBJ1-3 and V is TRBV5-1, with D unresolved. V dropped 0 bases and J dropped 2 bases, with 9 bases sitting between them. Germline CDR1 reads SGHRS; CDR2 reads YFSETQ. The CDR3 length is 15 residues. The CDR3 coding sequence is TGCGCCAGCAGCTTGGCCTCGGGAACTGGAAACACCATATATTTT. Amino acid sequence: CASSLASGTGNTIYF.

This clone was observed a handful of times. V is TRBV6-4 and J is TRBJ1-1; D perhaps matches TRBD1 (6 bases). The germline gives CDR1 MRHNA, CDR2 SNTAGT. This CDR3 comprises 15 residues. With 8 bases removed from V and 0 bases from J, the gap between germline ends came to 16 bases. DNA for the CDR3: TGTGCCAGCCAAAACAGGGTGGCAATGAACACTGAAGCTTTCTTT. Residues: CASQNRVAMNTEAFF.

J is TRBJ2-7 and V is TRBV5-1, with 11 bases matching TRBD2. With V trimmed by 3 bases and J by 6 bases, 5 bases remained unmatched. The CDR3 length is 14 residues. Germline V gene sequence: CDR1 SGHRS, CDR2 YFSETQ. CDR3 DNA: TGCGCCAGCAGCTCGACTAGCGGGACCCCCGAGCAGTACTTC. Translated, it gives CASSSTSGTPEQYF.

Concerning this clone: The same CDR3 also results from other DNA sequences found in this sample. The chain carries TRBV19 and TRBJ2-3; D ambiguous. Germline V gene sequence: CDR1 LNHDA, CDR2 SQIVND (reference sequence). The V and J ends lost 4 bases and 0 bases respectively, with 5 bases between them. The CDR3 consists of 13 residues. CDR3 bases: TGTGCCAGTAGTAGCGGCAGCACAGATACGCAGTATTTT. It encodes CASSSGSTDTQYF. Supplemented by reference TRBV19 and TRBJ2-3, the full variable domain reads DGGITQSPKYLFRKEGQNVTLSCEQNLNHDAMYWYRQDPGQGLRLIYYSQIVNDFQKGDIAEGYSVSREKKESFPLTVTSAQKNPTAFYLCASSSGSTDTQYFGPGTRLTVL.

The chain carries TRBV30 and TRBJ1-3; D possibly corresponds to TRBD1 (6 bases). Per the germline V gene, CDR1 is GTSNPN and CDR2 is SVGIG (reference sequence). The CDR3 extends over 15 amino acids. Deletions cut 1 base from V and 4 bases from J, with 14 bases between. In DNA form, the CDR3 reads TGTGCCTGGAGTGGTGCTGCAGGGGCGGGAAACACCATATATTTT. Amino acid sequence: CAWSGAAGAGNTIYF.